This entry lists 24 T cell receptor beta chains sequenced from one sample in a study of technical replicates of blood from several donors. Assay used: immunoSEQ multiplex PCR; TCRdb lists only in-frame clones, some missing. The data hold 70,000 to 85,000 clones, with around nine tenths observed a single time. Material for sequencing was T cells isolated from PBMCs. The receptors stem from a human donor in good health.

This chain joins TRBV6-5 and TRBJ1-2; D unclear. This CDR3 has 14 amino acids. The V end lost 2 bases, the J end lost 8 bases, and 15 bases lay between the germline ends. Germline CDR1 is MNHEY and CDR2 is SVGAGI. This CDR3 reads CASSYVGAFMGYTF. The CDR3 nucleotides read TGTGCCAGCAGTTACGTGGGAGCCTTCATGGGCTACACCTTC.

V and J are TRBV9 and TRBJ2-3; no clear D. From germline, CDR1 is SGDLS and CDR2 YYNGEE. V lost 3 bases and J 0 bases, leaving 11 bases between the germline ends. This CDR3 has 15 residues. The CDR3 DNA follows: TGTGCCAGCAGCGGTCTGGAGCATAGCACAGATACGCAGTATTTT. This encodes CASSGLEHSTDTQYF.

This chain links TRBV2 with TRBJ2-1; D is possibly TRBD2 (5 bases). The CDR3 extends over 16 amino acids. The V gene lost 7 bases and the J gene lost 7 bases, with 23 bases spanning the gap. The germline CDR1 and CDR2 sequences are SNHLY and FYNNEI. CDR3 sequence reads: CASNLGRSLFVNEQFF. The CDR3 DNA sequence: TGTGCCAGCAATTTGGGGAGATCTCTATTTGTGAATGAGCAGTTCTTC.

This clone was recorded only once. The chain combines TRBV14 with TRBJ2-6, with 8 bases that match TRBD1. J was trimmed by 2 bases and V by 6 bases; bases with no gene match: 3. This CDR3 region has 15 residues. The germline CDR1 and CDR2 sequences are SGHDN and FVKESK. CDR3 sequence: CASRPQGAGANVLTF. CDR3 in DNA: TGTGCCAGCAGGCCACAGGGGGCTGGGGCCAACGTCCTGACTTTC.

The chain is built from TRBV5-1 and TRBJ2-1; 10 nucleotides align to TRBD2. Germline assignment: CDR1 SGHRS and CDR2 YFSETQ. The CDR3 spans 16 residues. Trimming took 5 bases from V and 8 from J; bases not matched to a gene: 13. As DNA, the CDR3 is TGCGCCAGCAGGACCCTAGCGGGAGAAGGGTTACATGAGCAGTTCTTC. Its protein is CASRTLAGEGLHEQFF.

This chain connects TRBV18 to TRBJ2-1, with 10 positions matching TRBD1. The V gene's germline CDR1 is KGHSH and CDR2 LQKENI. Trimming cost V 5 bases and J 9 bases; bases outside gene matches: 10. The CDR3 length is 15 residues. The CDR3 loop reads CASSFVTGGSGEQFF. The DNA for the CDR3 is TGTGCCAGCTCATTTGTGACAGGGGGCTCCGGTGAGCAGTTCTTC. Complete variable domain (other parts from reference TRBV18 and TRBJ2-1): NAGVMQNPRHLVRRRGQEARLRCSPMKGHSHVYWYRQLPEEGLKFMVYLQKENIIDESGMPKERFSAEFPKEGPSILRIQQVVRGDSAAYFCASSFVTGGSGEQFFGPGTRLTVL.

V is TRBV29-1 and J is TRBJ1-4, with TRBD1 as a possible D gene (5 bases). The CDR3 loop spans 14 amino acids. V gave up 7 bases and J gave up 8 bases, with 20 bases separating them. CDR1 and CDR2 from the germline V gene are SQVTM and ANQGSEA. The CDR3 protein is CSGGEGRLGEKLFF. As DNA, the CDR3 is TGCAGCGGTGGGGAGGGACGGCTGGGGGAAAAACTGTTTTTT.

The rearrangement joins TRBV5-1 to TRBJ2-7; D not certain. The CDR3 extends over 13 amino acids. Germline CDR1 is SGHRS and CDR2 is YFSETQ. Between the trimmed V and J ends, which lost 1 base and 2 bases, there was a span of 7 bases. The DNA for the CDR3 is TGCGCCAGCAGCTTGAGGAGCACCTACGAGCAGTACTTC. Translated: CASSLRSTYEQYF.

V usage is TRBV4-1 and J usage is TRBJ1-4; D uncertain. Germline CDR1 and CDR2: MGHRA and YSYEKL. Trimming cost V 4 bases and J 4 bases, with 16 bases left between them. The CDR3 has 16 amino acids. This CDR3 reads CASSPLNPVFNEKLFF. CDR3 DNA: TGCGCCAGCAGCCCGCTAAACCCGGTCTTTAATGAAAAACTGTTTTTT.

V gene TRBV5-8 combines with J gene TRBJ2-7, with TRBD1 identical over 9 bases. CDR1 and CDR2 from the germline V gene are SGHTS and YDEGEE. This CDR3 has 16 amino acids. The trim removed 3 bases at V and 5 bases at J, leaving 12 bases unmatched. In DNA, the CDR3 is TGTGCCAGCAGCTCCGTAGGGGGGACAGGGCCCCACGAGCAGTACTTC. Residues: CASSSVGGTGPHEQYF.

This clone was recorded only once. The rearrangement uses TRBV5-1 and TRBJ2-3; D is perhaps TRBD2 (6 bases). Germline CDR1 reads SGHRS; CDR2 reads YFSETQ. The CDR3 is 16 residues long. Trimming removed 3 bases from V and 2 bases from J, with 16 bases in between. The CDR3 region is CASSSAGLLNTDTQYF. The CDR3 coding sequence is TGCGCCAGCAGCTCCGCGGGACTCCTTAACACAGATACGCAGTATTTT.

This chain connects TRBV6-5 to TRBJ2-5; 11 nucleotides align to TRBD1. V trimming: 2 bases; J trimming: 3 bases; junction bases outside the gene matches: 2. This CDR3 is 15 amino acids long. Germline V gives CDR1 MNHEY, CDR2 SVGAGI. The CDR3 DNA follows: TGTGCCAGCAGTTACCCGGGACAGGGGGAAGAGACCCAGTACTTC. It is translated as CASSYPGQGEETQYF.

The rearrangement uses TRBV4-3 and TRBJ2-7, with a tentative D call TRBD1 (6 bases). V dropped 4 bases and J dropped 2 bases, with 18 bases sitting between them. CDR1 LGHNA and CDR2 YSLEER come from the germline V gene. This CDR3 contains 16 residues. The CDR3, as DNA: TGCGCCAGCAGCCCAACAAGGACAGTTTATCCCTACGAGCAGTACTTC. Protein product: CASSPTRTVYPYEQYF.

This clone has just one count. The chain combines TRBV5-4 with TRBJ2-3; 9 bases are shared with TRBD1. Germline V gene sequence: CDR1 SGHNT, CDR2 YYREEE (reference sequence). The length of the CDR3 is 14 residues. The junction had 3 bases not matched to a gene; V was cut back by 2 bases and J by 5 bases. CDR3 sequence reads: CASSFGTGRDTQYF. The CDR3 bases are TGTGCCAGCAGCTTCGGGACAGGGAGAGATACGCAGTATTTT.

This rearrangement joins TRBV19 to TRBJ2-7; D is undetermined. The CDR3 spans 14 residues. Between the trimmed V and J ends, which lost 2 bases and 8 bases, there was a span of 16 bases. Per the germline V gene, CDR1 is LNHDA and CDR2 is SQIVND (reference sequence). CDR3: CASSIIKTPNKQYF. CDR3 nucleotides: TGTGCCAGTAGTATAATCAAAACCCCTAATAAGCAGTACTTC.

The J gene is TRBJ2-3, the V gene TRBV4-1, with D tentatively TRBD2 (5 bases). Trimming took off 3 bases at V and 1 base at J, with 11 bases between the two ends. The CDR3 contains 15 residues. CDR1 is MGHRA and CDR2 is YSYEKL in the germline V gene. This CDR3 reads CASSQPGWGTDTQYF. The CDR3 coding sequence is TGCGCCAGCAGCCAGCCGGGATGGGGCACAGATACGCAGTATTTT.

V gene TRBV28 combines with J gene TRBJ2-3, with D perhaps TRBD1 (6 bases). The germline CDR1 and CDR2 sequences are MDHEN and SYDVKM. V lost 6 bases and J 0 bases, leaving 13 bases between the germline ends. This CDR3 has 15 residues. The CDR3 DNA reads TGTGCCAGCAGCTGGACAGTCGATAGCACAGATACGCAGTATTTT. Its translation is CASSWTVDSTDTQYF.

The J gene is TRBJ1-5, the V gene TRBV27, with D unclear. CDR1 is MNHEY and CDR2 is SMNVEV in the germline V gene (reference sequence). The CDR3 has 13 residues. Trimming stripped 6 bases from V and 0 bases from J, with 6 bases between. The CDR3 sequence: CASRALSNQPQHF. CDR3 DNA: TGTGCCAGCAGAGCCCTTAGCAATCAGCCCCAGCATTTT.

This chain joins TRBV7-9 and TRBJ1-1; 10 bases map to TRBD1. The CDR3 runs to 13 residues. V trimming: 0 bases; J trimming: 10 bases; junction bases outside the gene matches: 2. Germline values: CDR1 SEHNR, CDR2 FQNEAQ (reference sequence). The CDR3 DNA follows: TGTGCCAGCAGCTTAGCGGGGGACAGGGGAGCTTTCTTT. This encodes CASSLAGDRGAFF.

This clone was seen just once. The gene calls are TRBV7-9 and TRBJ2-1; 9 nucleotides align to TRBD2. The CDR3 has 16 residues. Germline values: CDR1 SEHNR, CDR2 FQNEAQ (reference sequence). The trim removed 1 base at V and 8 bases at J, leaving 9 bases unmatched. For the CDR3, the DNA is TGTGCCAGCAGCTTAGTTACGGGACTAGCTACCCATGAGCAGTTCTTC. This translates into CASSLVTGLATHEQFF.

The chain couples TRBV7-2 to TRBJ1-1; 7 bases are shared with TRBD1. The ends lost 4 bases at V and 4 bases at J; junction bases unmatched: 9. This CDR3 has 15 residues. Looked up from germline, CDR1 is SGHTA and CDR2 is FQGNSA. In DNA form, the CDR3 reads TGTGCCAGCAGCTCCCGACAGGGAAGCGTCACTGAAGCTTTCTTT. Its translation: CASSSRQGSVTEAFF.

This chain links TRBV5-1 with TRBJ2-3; TRBD2 is a possible D gene (5 bases). Germline V gives CDR1 SGHRS, CDR2 YFSETQ. The CDR3 length is 15 residues. Trimming shortened V by 7 bases and J by 2 bases, and 17 bases separated the two germline ends. This CDR3 reads CASGTRTGNTDTQYF. In DNA form, the CDR3 reads TGCGCCAGCGGAACTAGGACGGGTAACACAGATACGCAGTATTTT.

V gene TRBV5-1 combines with J gene TRBJ2-1; possible D gene TRBD1, 6 bases. The CDR3 spans 15 residues. Per the germline V gene, CDR1 is SGHRS and CDR2 is YFSETQ. Trimming cost V 0 bases and J 7 bases, with 14 bases left between them. CDR3 sequence (DNA): TGCGCCAGCAGCTTGGTAACAGGGCTGGGGAATGAGCAGTTCTTC. This codes for CASSLVTGLGNEQFF.

The chain uses TRBV18 and TRBJ2-7; D is undetermined. Germline V CDR1 and CDR2: KGHSH, LQKENI. V was shortened by 2 bases and J by 5 bases, with 10 bases between the two germline ends. CDR3 length: 13 residues. The CDR3: CASSPVTVHEQYF. CDR3 DNA sequence: TGTGCCAGCTCACCAGTCACGGTCCACGAGCAGTACTTC.